This section outlines one TCR beta chain sequence together with its context. This record comes from a study of control samples from healthy donors and cancer patients. The assay was immunoSEQ multiplex PCR, and TCRdb's table has in-frame clones only and misses some. The repertoire holds 160,000 or so clones, around 95% seen once, with 8.5% in the top ten. The germline gives CDR1 SGHTA, CDR2 FQGNSA. V was clipped by 5 bases and J by 0 bases, with 11 bases between them. The CDR3 runs 15 residues. This receptor was obtained from a woman in her forties in good health. The chain employs TRBV7-2 and TRBJ1-3; D remains unclear. Sequencing was carried out using blood. The CDR3: CASSPRTGSGNTIYF. CDR3 in DNA: TGTGCCAGCAGCCCCCGGACGGGCTCTGGAAACACCATATATTTT.